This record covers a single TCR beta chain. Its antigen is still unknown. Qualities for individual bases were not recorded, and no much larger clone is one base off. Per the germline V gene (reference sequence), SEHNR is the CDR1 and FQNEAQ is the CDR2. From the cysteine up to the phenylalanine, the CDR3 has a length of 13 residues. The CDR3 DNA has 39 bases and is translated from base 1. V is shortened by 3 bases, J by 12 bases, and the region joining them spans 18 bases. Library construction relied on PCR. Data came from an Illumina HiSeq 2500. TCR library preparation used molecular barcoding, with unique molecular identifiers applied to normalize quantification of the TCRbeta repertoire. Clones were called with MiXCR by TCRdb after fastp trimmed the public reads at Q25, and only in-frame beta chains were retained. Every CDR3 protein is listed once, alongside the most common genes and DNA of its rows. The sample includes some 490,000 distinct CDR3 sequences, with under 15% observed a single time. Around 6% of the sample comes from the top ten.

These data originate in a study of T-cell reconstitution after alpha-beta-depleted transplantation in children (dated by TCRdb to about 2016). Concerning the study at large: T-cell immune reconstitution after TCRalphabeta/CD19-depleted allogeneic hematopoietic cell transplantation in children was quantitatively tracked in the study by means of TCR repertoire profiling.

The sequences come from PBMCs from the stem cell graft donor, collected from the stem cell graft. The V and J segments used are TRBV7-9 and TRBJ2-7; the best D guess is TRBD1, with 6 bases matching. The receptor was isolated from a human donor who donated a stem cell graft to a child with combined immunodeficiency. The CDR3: CASSFASLDRSYF. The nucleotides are TGTGCCAGCAGCTTCGCTTCCTTGGACAGATCGTACTTC.